The 12 T cell receptor beta chains presented below share a single source sample, sequenced in a study of blood T cell repertoires in COVID-19. Only in-frame clones appear in the TCRdb table, and some are missing; sequencing was by immunoSEQ multiplex PCR. The data hold 300,000 to 350,000 clones, with about 90% observed a single time. Sample: peripheral blood. Every receptor here comes from a woman aged 18-29 years who had recovered from COVID-19.

This chain joins TRBV7-9 and TRBJ1-1; D is perhaps TRBD1 (6 bases). In germline, CDR1 is SEHNR, CDR2 FQNEAQ (reference sequence). This CDR3 comprises 15 residues. Trimming left V 5 bases short and J 1 base short, with 14 bases between. CDR3 DNA sequence: TGTGCCAGCAGCCTTGCGACAGGAACGAACACTGAAGCTTTCTTT. Its protein product is CASSLATGTNTEAFF.

J is TRBJ2-5 and V is TRBV11-2, with D unresolved. V lost 5 bases and J lost 3, with 13 bases in between. The V gene's germline CDR1 is SGHAT and CDR2 FQNNGV. This CDR3 is 14 amino acids long. In DNA form, the CDR3 reads TGTGCCAGCAGCGCCATGAGTACGGAAGAGACCCAGTACTTC. Protein sequence: CASSAMSTEETQYF.

This rearrangement joins TRBV11-1 to TRBJ1-2, with D hard to call. There are 12 residues in the CDR3. Germline-derived CDR1 and CDR2 are SGHAT and FQDESV (reference sequence). V shed 3 bases and J shed 8 bases, with 10 bases lying between them. This chain's CDR3 is CASSFDTGGYTF. The CDR3 nucleotides are TGTGCCAGCAGCTTTGACACTGGCGGCTACACCTTC.

The chain recombines TRBV19 with TRBJ1-6, with a weak D call TRBD1 (6 bases). Germline assignment: CDR1 LNHDA and CDR2 SQIVND (reference sequence). V lost 2 bases, J lost 2 bases, and 7 bases lay in between. CDR3 length: 15 residues. The CDR3, as DNA: TGTGCCAGTAGTATACAGGGGACCTATAATTCACCCCTCCACTTT. Its translation is CASSIQGTYNSPLHF. The whole variable domain, filled in from reference TRBV19 and TRBJ1-6, reads DGGITQSPKYLFRKEGQNVTLSCEQNLNHDAMYWYRQDPGQGLRLIYYSQIVNDFQKGDIAEGYSVSREKKESFPLTVTSAQKNPTAFYLCASSIQGTYNSPLHFGNGTRLTVT.

The rearrangement links TRBV7-8 to TRBJ2-7; maybe TRBD2 (7 bases). The CDR3 loop spans 15 amino acids. With 5 bases removed from V and 1 base from J, the gap between germline ends came to 15 bases. CDR1 SGHVS and CDR2 FQNEAQ come from the germline V gene. The CDR3 bases are TGTGCCAGCAGCCGGGGGGCTAGCGGTTCCTACGAGCAGTACGTC. It yields the protein CASSRGASGSYEQYV.

V is TRBV6-5 and J is TRBJ1-3, with D uncertain. CDR3 length: 16 amino acids. CDR1 and CDR2 (germline): MNHEY, SVGAGI. V dropped 2 bases and J dropped 0 bases, with 11 bases sitting between them. The CDR3 loop reads CASSYGPAFSGNTIYF. The CDR3 nucleotides read TGTGCCAGCAGTTACGGGCCGGCCTTCTCTGGAAACACCATATATTTT.

This chain connects TRBV10-3 to TRBJ1-1, with D tentatively TRBD1 (5 bases). The germline V gene encodes CDR1 ENHRY and CDR2 SYGVKD. The CDR3 has 19 residues. V was pared by 8 bases and J by 3 bases, with 31 bases between. The CDR3, as DNA: TGTGCCATCTCGGCGCAGGGAAGGAACACTGAAGCTAGGGACACTGAAGCTTTCTTT. This translates into CAISAQGRNTEARDTEAFF.

The chain couples TRBV30 to TRBJ2-1; 13 bases fit TRBD2. Germline loops: CDR1 GTSNPN, CDR2 SVGIG (reference sequence). V shed 3 bases, J shed 6 bases, and the junction held 2 bases outside the gene matches. The CDR3 length is 14 residues. CDR3 region: CAWSGLAGVNEQFF. In DNA, the CDR3 is TGTGCCTGGAGCGGACTAGCGGGAGTCAATGAGCAGTTCTTC.

The genes are TRBV12-5 and TRBJ1-5; the match to TRBD1 covers 7 bases. The germline CDR1 and CDR2 sequences are LGHNT and FRNRAP. The CDR3 totals 16 residues. V lost 0 bases, J lost 6 bases, and 8 bases stayed unmatched. CDR3 amino acids: CASGLVRGQAGQPQHF. The CDR3 nucleotides are TGTGCTAGTGGTTTGGTACGAGGACAGGCTGGTCAGCCCCAGCATTTT. The full variable domain, rest sourced from reference TRBV12-5 and TRBJ1-5, is DARVTQTPRHKVTEMGQEVTMRCQPILGHNTVFWYRQTMMQGLELLAYFRNRAPLDDSGMPKDRFSAEMPDATLATLKIQPSEPRDSAVYFCASGLVRGQAGQPQHFGDGTRLSIL.

The chain employs TRBV20-1 and TRBJ2-3; no reliable D call. Trimming shortened V by 7 bases and J by 1 base, and 6 bases separated the two germline ends. CDR3 size: 11 residues. Germline V gene sequence: CDR1 DFQATT, CDR2 SNEGSKA (reference sequence). The chain's CDR3 is CSGEGTDTQYF. The DNA for the CDR3 is TGCAGTGGTGAGGGCACAGATACGCAGTATTTT.

The chain uses TRBV11-2 and TRBJ2-1, with a possible D match to TRBD1 (5 bases). Germline-derived CDR1 and CDR2 are SGHAT and FQNNGV. There are 11 residues in the CDR3. The V end was cut by 4 bases, the J end by 9 bases, with 7 bases between. CDR3 residues: CASSSGIEQFF. CDR3 in DNA: TGTGCCAGCAGCTCAGGGATTGAGCAGTTCTTC.

The chain links TRBV9 to TRBJ1-3; D possibly corresponds to TRBD1 (5 bases). The CDR3 totals 13 residues. The germline V gene encodes CDR1 SGDLS and CDR2 YYNGEE. V dropped 6 bases and J dropped 3 bases, with 10 bases sitting between them. For the CDR3, the DNA is TGTGCCAGCACAGGGTACGGTGGAAACACCATATATTTT. Translation gives CASTGYGGNTIYF.